A single sample is the source of the 31 T cell receptor beta chains below, sequenced in a study of blood T cell repertoires in COVID-19. Profiled with immunoSEQ multiplex PCR; TCRdb holds only in-frame clones, not every one. Among 260,000 or so clones, about four fifths were seen once, and the ten largest hold 3.6%. Input material: PBMCs or T cells enriched from blood (not recorded which). The receptors originated from a woman between 40 and 50 years old who had been exposed to COVID-19.

The chain uses TRBV5-6 and TRBJ2-3; the match to TRBD2 covers 13 bases. V lost 4 bases and J lost 0; bases outside the gene matches: 5. The CDR3 sequence is 17 residues long. Germline V gives CDR1 SGHDT, CDR2 YYEEEE. The CDR3 region has the DNA TGTGCCAGCAGCCTGGGGACTAGCGGGAAAAGCACAGATACGCAGTATTTT. Translation: CASSLGTSGKSTDTQYF. Full variable domain (rest looked up from reference TRBV5-6 and TRBJ2-3): DAGVTQSPTHLIKTRGQQVTLRCSPKSGHDTVSWYQQALGQGPQFIFQYYEEEERQRGNFPDRFSGHQFPNYSSELNVNALLLGDSALYLCASSLGTSGKSTDTQYFGPGTRLTVL.

The chain carries TRBV28 and TRBJ1-6; 7 positions agree with TRBD1. The CDR3 extends over 18 amino acids. Germline V gene lookup returns CDR1 MDHEN and CDR2 SYDVKM. V shed 2 bases and J 6 bases; nucleotides not matched to a gene: 13. The CDR3 DNA sequence: TGTGCCAGCAGTTTACGCGGGATTGGGACAGTAACTAATTCACCCCTCCACTTT. It yields the protein CASSLRGIGTVTNSPLHF.

This chain uses TRBV7-8 with TRBJ1-5; 9 positions match TRBD1. The V and J ends lost 1 base and 3 bases, in that order; junction bases with no gene match: 1. This CDR3 contains 15 residues. Germline V CDR1 and CDR2: SGHVS, FQNEAQ. The CDR3 nucleotides read TGTGCCAGCAGCTTAGGGACAGGGGACAATCAGCCCCAGCATTTT. This encodes CASSLGTGDNQPQHF. Based on the CDR3 plus reference TRBV7-8 and TRBJ1-5, the full variable domain is GAGVSQSPRYKVAKRGQDVALRCDPISGHVSLFWYQQALGQGPEFLTYFQNEAQLDKSGLPSDRFFAERPEGSVSTLKIQRTQQEDSAVYLCASSLGTGDNQPQHFGDGTRLSIL.

The V gene is TRBV11-2, the J gene TRBJ1-2; weak D call: TRBD1 (5 bases). V shed 7 bases and J shed 7 bases, with 16 bases lying between them. Germline assignment: CDR1 SGHAT and CDR2 FQNNGV. This CDR3 region has 13 residues. The CDR3 sequence is CASTLGGFGGYTF. The CDR3 region has the DNA TGTGCCAGCACCCTGGGGGGGTTTGGTGGCTACACCTTC.

The V call is TRBV6-1, the J call TRBJ1-2; tentative D call: TRBD1 (5 bases). This CDR3 is 14 amino acids long. CDR1 is MNHNS and CDR2 is SASEGT in the germline V gene. With 1 base removed from V and 8 bases from J, the gap between germline ends came to 14 bases. Here the CDR3 reads CASSEGWQGGGYTF. The CDR3 nucleotides read TGTGCCAGCAGTGAAGGTTGGCAGGGTGGCGGCTACACCTTC.

The chain joins TRBV7-3 to TRBJ2-3; 8 nucleotides align to TRBD2. The germline gives CDR1 SGHTA, CDR2 FQGTGA. This CDR3 is built from 17 residues. Trimming cost V 2 bases and J 2 bases; bases outside gene matches: 9. The CDR3 sequence is CASSLSHRGGFTDTQYF. The CDR3 DNA is TGTGCCAGCAGCTTATCCCACCGGGGGGGCTTCACAGATACGCAGTATTTT. The full variable domain, completed using reference TRBV7-3 and TRBJ2-3, is GAGVSQTPSNKVTEKGKYVELRCDPISGHTALYWYRQSLGQGPEFLIYFQGTGAADDSGLPNDRFFAVRPEGSVSTLKIQRTERGDSAVYLCASSLSHRGGFTDTQYFGPGTRLTVL.

The chain has TRBV9 and TRBJ2-7; TRBD2 might be the D (5 bases). Germline V gene sequence: CDR1 SGDLS, CDR2 YYNGEE. The germline V and J ends were trimmed by 0 bases and 4 bases, with 8 bases remaining between them. The CDR3 length is 13 residues. CDR3 in amino acids: CASSVVEGYEQYF. DNA of the CDR3: TGTGCCAGCAGCGTAGTTGAGGGTTACGAGCAGTACTTC.

The CDR3, as DNA: TGTGCCACCAGTCTTGACACCTACACAGATACGCAGTATTTT. This translates into CATSLDTYTDTQYF. V is TRBV15 and J is TRBJ2-3; D is unclear. The CDR3 has 14 amino acids. Between the trimmed V and J ends, which lost 6 bases and 2 bases, there was a span of 12 bases. Germline V gene sequence: CDR1 LNHNV, CDR2 YYDKDF (reference sequence).

On this clone itself: Other nucleotide sequences from this sample produce the same CDR3. The genes are TRBV18 and TRBJ1-1; D is ambiguous. Germline loops: CDR1 KGHSH, CDR2 LQKENI. CDR3 length: 13 residues. Deletions cut 1 base from V and 1 base from J, with 4 bases between. The CDR3 DNA follows: TGTGCCAGCTCACCACGAGGGAACACTGAAGCTTTCTTT. Translating gives CASSPRGNTEAFF.

This clone was picked up one time. The gene calls are TRBV24-1 and TRBJ2-7; 10 nucleotides line up with TRBD1. The CDR3 extends over 16 amino acids. The germline V gene has CDR1 KGHDR and CDR2 SFDVKD. J lost 3 bases, V lost 4 bases, and 8 bases had no gene match. Written as DNA, the CDR3 is TGTGCCACCAGTGACCCGCTCAGGACAGGGGGCTACGAGCAGTACTTC. As protein: CATSDPLRTGGYEQYF.

The rearrangement uses TRBV5-1 and TRBJ2-1; the match to TRBD2 covers 12 bases. The CDR3 loop spans 15 amino acids. The germline V gene has CDR1 SGHRS and CDR2 YFSETQ. V lost 4 bases to trimming and J lost 4 bases; unmatched junction nucleotides: 3. The CDR3 bases are TGCGCCAGCAGCGCCACTAGCGGGGGGTACAATGAGCAGTTCTTC. Its protein product is CASSATSGGYNEQFF.

CDR3 residues: CASSTQLAGGVDTDTQYF. The CDR3 DNA reads as TGCGCCAGCAGCACTCAACTAGCGGGGGGCGTCGATACAGATACGCAGTATTTT. The genes are TRBV4-1 and TRBJ2-3, with 12 nucleotides matching TRBD2. The CDR3 covers 18 residues. Germline values: CDR1 MGHRA, CDR2 YSYEKL. J lost 3 bases, V lost 5 bases, and 12 bases had no gene match.

V and J are TRBV9 and TRBJ2-7, with D perhaps TRBD2 (6 bases). V dropped 0 bases and J dropped 6 bases, with 10 bases sitting between them. Germline V gene data show CDR1 as SGDLS and CDR2 as YYNGEE. This CDR3 spans 13 amino acids. CDR3 residues: CASSVGGVLEQYF. DNA for the CDR3: TGTGCCAGCAGCGTAGGGGGGGTCCTCGAGCAGTACTTC.

This clone was detected only a few times. CDR3: CASSLSTGEVSEAFF. The CDR3 nucleotides read TGTGCCAGCAGCTTAAGTACAGGGGAAGTTTCTGAAGCTTTCTTT. This chain links TRBV7-3 with TRBJ1-1; 7 bases line up with TRBD1. This CDR3 contains 15 residues. The trim removed 1 base at V and 6 bases at J, leaving 8 bases unmatched. The germline V gene has CDR1 SGHTA and CDR2 FQGTGA.

DNA for the CDR3: TGTGCCAGCAGTTCCGCGGGGGGGTATAATGAGCAGTTCTTC. Translated, it gives CASSSAGGYNEQFF. This chain links TRBV28 with TRBJ2-1; 9 bases match TRBD2. CDR3 size: 14 residues. The V gene's germline CDR1 is MDHEN and CDR2 SYDVKM. V dropped 4 bases and J dropped 7; count of bases not matched to a gene: 5.

This clone was found a few times. The J gene is TRBJ2-2, the V gene TRBV2; D uncertain. The CDR3 consists of 12 residues. Trimming removed 6 bases at V and 3 bases at J, with 5 bases between. From germline, CDR1 is SNHLY and CDR2 FYNNEI. The CDR3 DNA follows: TGTGCCAGCAGCGAGCACACCGGGGAGCTGTTTTTT. It specifies CASSEHTGELFF.

This rearrangement joins TRBV24-1 to TRBJ2-2; no firm D call. The CDR3 has 13 residues. CDR1 and CDR2 (germline): KGHDR, SFDVKD. The germline V and J ends were trimmed by 5 bases and 1 base, with 4 bases remaining between them. CDR3 sequence: CATSGQNTGELFF. The CDR3 bases are TGTGCCACCAGTGGACAGAACACCGGGGAGCTGTTTTTT.

The chain carries TRBV7-9 and TRBJ2-5, with a tentative D call TRBD1 (6 bases). The CDR3 covers 15 residues. Trimming took off 4 bases at V and 2 bases at J, with 14 bases between the two ends. Germline CDR1 and CDR2: SEHNR and FQNEAQ (reference sequence). The CDR3 spells CASSSVYRVQETQYF. Written as DNA, the CDR3 is TGTGCCAGCAGCTCCGTCTACAGGGTTCAAGAGACCCAGTACTTC.

The V gene is TRBV19, the J gene TRBJ1-5; 12 bases agree with TRBD1. The CDR3 is made up of 16 amino acids. Germline loops: CDR1 LNHDA, CDR2 SQIVND (reference sequence). Germline trimming cut 3 bases from V and 3 bases from J; bases unmatched to any gene: 3. The chain's CDR3 is CASSIRDRGLNQPQHF. The CDR3 region has the DNA TGTGCCAGTAGTATCCGGGACAGGGGGCTCAATCAGCCCCAGCATTTT.

The rearrangement links TRBV3-1 (or the pseudogene TRBV3-2) to TRBJ1-2; D unclear. CDR1 is LGHDT and CDR2 is YNNKEL in the germline V gene (reference sequence). The CDR3 runs 13 residues. Between the trimmed V and J ends, which lost 3 bases and 7 bases, there was a span of 12 bases. The CDR3 DNA reads TGTGCCAGCAGCCAGGGCACCCAAGGTGGCTACACCTTC. Encoded protein: CASSQGTQGGYTF.

This chain links TRBV5-1 with TRBJ1-1, with 10 bases lining up with TRBD1. Germline V lookup: CDR1 SGHRS, CDR2 YFSETQ. V trimming: 4 bases; J trimming: 4 bases; junction bases outside the gene matches: 7. CDR3 length: 15 amino acids. CDR3 sequence (DNA): TGCGCCAGCAGCCCCGGACAGGGGGGAGGCACTGAAGCTTTCTTT. Translation: CASSPGQGGGTEAFF.

V is TRBV29-1 and J is TRBJ1-1; TRBD1 is a possible D gene (6 bases). The CDR3 is 12 residues long. V lost 5 bases and J 3 bases, leaving 10 bases between the germline ends. The germline CDR1 and CDR2 sequences are SQVTM and ANQGSEA. The CDR3 reads CSVLGGHTEAFF. CDR3 nucleotides: TGCAGCGTTTTAGGGGGACACACTGAAGCTTTCTTT.

To note about this clone: A far larger clone is just one base off, so this is likely a read error. The chain recombines TRBV6-5 with TRBJ1-1; D is unresolved. CDR1 and CDR2 (germline): MNHEY, SVGAGI. V was cut by 6 bases and J by 1 base, with 6 bases left in between. The CDR3 runs 12 residues. The CDR3 loop is CASREANTEAFF. CDR3 sequence (DNA): TGTGCCAGCAGGGAGGCGAACACTGAAGCTTTCTTT.

V usage is TRBV4-2 and J usage is TRBJ1-4; no firm D call. Trimming took 1 base from V and 5 from J, leaving 14 bases between them. CDR3 size: 16 residues. The V gene's germline CDR1 is LGHNA and CDR2 YNFKEQ. The CDR3 sequence is CASSQAPAGINEKLFF. CDR3 coding DNA: TGTGCCAGCAGCCAAGCCCCGGCGGGAATAAATGAAAAACTGTTTTTT.

The table lists this clone with a count of one. This chain connects TRBV2 to TRBJ1-5; 9 bases fit TRBD1. V gave up 6 bases and J gave up 7 bases; unmatched junction bases: 7. The CDR3 runs to 14 residues. CDR1 and CDR2 (germline): SNHLY, FYNNEI. This CDR3 is CASSSQGAGQPQHF. The CDR3 nucleotides read TGTGCCAGCAGCTCACAGGGGGCGGGGCAGCCCCAGCATTTT.

V usage is TRBV28 and J usage is TRBJ1-2; D not resolved. V lost 3 bases to trimming and J lost 4 bases, with 9 bases between them. Germline values: CDR1 MDHEN, CDR2 SYDVKM. This CDR3 spans 13 amino acids. The CDR3 loop reads CASSFTRSYGYTF. The CDR3 DNA follows: TGTGCCAGCAGTTTCACGAGGTCCTATGGCTACACCTTC.

The chain is built from TRBV3-1 (or the pseudogene TRBV3-2) and TRBJ2-7; D is unresolved. The germline V and J ends were trimmed by 1 base and 4 bases, with 14 bases remaining between them. There are 15 residues in the CDR3. From germline, CDR1 is LGHDT and CDR2 YNNKEL (reference sequence). The DNA for the CDR3 is TGTGCCAGCAGCCAAGGCGGTGCCCCCGAATACGAGCAGTACTTC. Protein product: CASSQGGAPEYEQYF.

In DNA, the CDR3 is TGTGCCAGCAGCCAAGACAGCGGGGAATACAATGAGCAGTTCTTC. This codes for CASSQDSGEYNEQFF. The chain combines TRBV4-2 with TRBJ2-1; 7 bases are a match to TRBD2. Germline trimming cut 0 bases from V and 4 bases from J; bases unmatched to any gene: 3. This CDR3 has 15 residues. The germline CDR1 and CDR2 sequences are LGHNA and YNFKEQ.

V gene TRBV5-1 combines with J gene TRBJ2-3, with no clear D. The CDR3 is made up of 14 amino acids. Germline assignment: CDR1 SGHRS and CDR2 YFSETQ. V shed 0 bases and J shed 4 bases, with 9 bases lying between them. The chain's CDR3 is CASSLDSTSDTQYF. CDR3 sequence (DNA): TGCGCCAGCAGCTTGGACTCTACTTCAGATACGCAGTATTTT.

The rearrangement links TRBV12-3 or TRBV12-4 to TRBJ1-1; D is perhaps TRBD1 (5 bases). V lost 7 bases and J lost 5, with 11 bases in between. This CDR3 has 12 amino acids. CDR3 loop: CASKRQSTEAFF. In nucleotides, the CDR3 is TGTGCCAGCAAGAGACAGTCGACTGAAGCTTTCTTT.

This rearrangement joins TRBV21-1 to TRBJ1-5; TRBD1, the table's D call, was not compared with the DNA. TRBV21-1 counts as a pseudogene. CDR3 length: 17 amino acids. CDR3 sequence: CASSALAPDREGRPQHF. CDR3 bases: TGTGCCAGCAGTGCTCTTGCCCCGGACAGGGAAGGTCGGCCCCAGCATTTT.